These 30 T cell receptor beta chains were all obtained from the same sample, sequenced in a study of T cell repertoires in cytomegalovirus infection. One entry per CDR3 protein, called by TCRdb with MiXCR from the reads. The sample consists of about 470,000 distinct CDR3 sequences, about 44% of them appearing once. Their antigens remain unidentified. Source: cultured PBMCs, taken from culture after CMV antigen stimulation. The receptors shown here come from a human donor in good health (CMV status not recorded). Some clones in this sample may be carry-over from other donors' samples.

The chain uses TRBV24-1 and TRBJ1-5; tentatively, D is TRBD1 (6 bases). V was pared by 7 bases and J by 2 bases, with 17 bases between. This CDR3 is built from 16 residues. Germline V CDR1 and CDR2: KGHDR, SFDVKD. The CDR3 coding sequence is TGTGCCACCAGACGAAATTGGACAGCCCGCAATCAGCCCCAGCATTTT. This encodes CATRRNWTARNQPQHF.

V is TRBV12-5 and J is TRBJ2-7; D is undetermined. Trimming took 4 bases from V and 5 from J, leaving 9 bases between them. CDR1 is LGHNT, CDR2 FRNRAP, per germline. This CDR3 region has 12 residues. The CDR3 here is CASGYFPHEQYF. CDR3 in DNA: TGTGCTAGTGGTTACTTTCCCCACGAGCAGTACTTC.

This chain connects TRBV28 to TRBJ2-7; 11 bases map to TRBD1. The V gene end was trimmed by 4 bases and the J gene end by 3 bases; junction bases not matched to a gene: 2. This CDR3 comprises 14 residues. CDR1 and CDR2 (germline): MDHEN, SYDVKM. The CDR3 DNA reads TGTGCCAGCAGTTCGGGACAGGGGGGCTACGAGCAGTACTTC. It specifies CASSSGQGGYEQYF. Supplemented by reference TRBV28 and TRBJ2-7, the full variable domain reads DVKVTQSSRYLVKRTGEKVFLECVQDMDHENMFWYRQDPGLGLRLIYFSYDVKMKEKGDIPEGYSVSREKKERFSLILESASTNQTSMYLCASSSGQGGYEQYFGPGTRLTVT.

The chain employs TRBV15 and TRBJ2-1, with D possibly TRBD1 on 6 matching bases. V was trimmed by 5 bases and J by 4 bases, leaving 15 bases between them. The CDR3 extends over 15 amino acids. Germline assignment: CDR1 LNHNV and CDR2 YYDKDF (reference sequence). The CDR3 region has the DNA TGTGCCACCAGCGAAGACAGGAATAGTTACAATGAGCAGTTCTTC. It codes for CATSEDRNSYNEQFF. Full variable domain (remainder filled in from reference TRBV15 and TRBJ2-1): DAMVIQNPRYQVTQFGKPVTLSCSQTLNHNVMYWYQQKSSQAPKLLFHYYDKDFNNEADTPDNFQSRRPNTSFCFLDIRSPGLGDTAMYLCATSEDRNSYNEQFFGPGTRLTVL.

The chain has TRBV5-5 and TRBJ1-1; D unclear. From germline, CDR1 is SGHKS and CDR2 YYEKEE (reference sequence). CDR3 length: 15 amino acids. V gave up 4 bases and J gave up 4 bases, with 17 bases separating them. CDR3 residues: CASSREVNLFTEAFF. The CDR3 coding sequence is TGTGCCAGCAGCCGGGAGGTAAACCTCTTCACTGAAGCTTTCTTT.

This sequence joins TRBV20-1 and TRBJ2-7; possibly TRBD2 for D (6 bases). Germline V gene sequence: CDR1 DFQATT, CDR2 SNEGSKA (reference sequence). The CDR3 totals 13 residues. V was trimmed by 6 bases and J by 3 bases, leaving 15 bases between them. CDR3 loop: CSAPEEGNYEQYF. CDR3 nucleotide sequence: TGCAGTGCGCCCGAGGAGGGCAACTACGAGCAGTACTTC.

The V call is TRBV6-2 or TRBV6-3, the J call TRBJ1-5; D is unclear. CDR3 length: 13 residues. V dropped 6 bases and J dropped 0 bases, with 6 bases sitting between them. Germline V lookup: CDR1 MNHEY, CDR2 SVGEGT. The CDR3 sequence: CASRKISNQPQHF. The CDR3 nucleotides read TGTGCCAGCAGAAAGATTAGCAATCAGCCCCAGCATTTT.

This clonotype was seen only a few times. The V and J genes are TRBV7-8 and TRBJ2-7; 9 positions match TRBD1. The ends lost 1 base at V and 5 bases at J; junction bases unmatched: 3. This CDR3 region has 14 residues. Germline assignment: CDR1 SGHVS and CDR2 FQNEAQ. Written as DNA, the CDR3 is TGTGCCAGCAGCTTAGTCGGGACAGGGAACGAGCAGTACTTC. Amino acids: CASSLVGTGNEQYF. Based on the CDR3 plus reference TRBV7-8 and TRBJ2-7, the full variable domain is GAGVSQSPRYKVAKRGQDVALRCDPISGHVSLFWYQQALGQGPEFLTYFQNEAQLDKSGLPSDRFFAERPEGSVSTLKIQRTQQEDSAVYLCASSLVGTGNEQYFGPGTRLTVT.

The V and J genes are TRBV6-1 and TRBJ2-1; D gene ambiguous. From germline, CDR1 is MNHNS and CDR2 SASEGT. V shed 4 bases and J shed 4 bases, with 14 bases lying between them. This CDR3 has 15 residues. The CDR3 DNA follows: TGTGCCAGCAGTGCCCCAGTCTTGGGGTACAATGAGCAGTTCTTC. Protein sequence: CASSAPVLGYNEQFF.

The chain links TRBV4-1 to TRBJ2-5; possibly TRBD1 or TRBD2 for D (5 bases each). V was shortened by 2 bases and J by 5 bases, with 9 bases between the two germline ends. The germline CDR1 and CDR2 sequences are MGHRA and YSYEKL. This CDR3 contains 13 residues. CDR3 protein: CASSQTEGETQYF. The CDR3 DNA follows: TGCGCCAGCAGCCAAACCGAGGGGGAGACCCAGTACTTC.

The CDR3 coding sequence is TGTGCCACCACCCCGGACGGCACAGATACGCAGTATTTT. Amino acids: CATTPDGTDTQYF. This chain connects TRBV6-6 to TRBJ2-3; D unresolved. V was pared by 10 bases and J by 1 base, with 12 bases between. The CDR3 covers 13 residues. Per germline, CDR1 MNHNY and CDR2 SVGAGI (reference sequence).

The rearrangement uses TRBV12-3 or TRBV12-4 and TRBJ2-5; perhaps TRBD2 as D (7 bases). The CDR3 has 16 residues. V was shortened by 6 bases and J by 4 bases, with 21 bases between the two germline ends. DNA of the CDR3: TGTGCCAGCAGCCCCCGAGGGGGAGGGGGGCGAGAGACCCAGTACTTC. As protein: CASSPRGGGGRETQYF.

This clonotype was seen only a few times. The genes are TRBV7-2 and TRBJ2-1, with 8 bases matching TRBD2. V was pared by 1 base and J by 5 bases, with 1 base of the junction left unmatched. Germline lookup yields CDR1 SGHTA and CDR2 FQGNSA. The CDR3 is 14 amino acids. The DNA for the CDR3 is TGTGCCAGCAGCTTAGGACTAGCGCACAATGAGCAGTTCTTC. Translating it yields CASSLGLAHNEQFF.

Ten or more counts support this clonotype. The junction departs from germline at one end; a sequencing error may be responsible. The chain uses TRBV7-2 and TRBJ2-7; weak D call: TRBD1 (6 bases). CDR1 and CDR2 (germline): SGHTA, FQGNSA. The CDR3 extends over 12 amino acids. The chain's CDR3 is CASSGRQARKLF. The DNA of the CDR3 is TGTGCCAGCAGCGGGCGACAGGCCCGAAAACTCTTC.

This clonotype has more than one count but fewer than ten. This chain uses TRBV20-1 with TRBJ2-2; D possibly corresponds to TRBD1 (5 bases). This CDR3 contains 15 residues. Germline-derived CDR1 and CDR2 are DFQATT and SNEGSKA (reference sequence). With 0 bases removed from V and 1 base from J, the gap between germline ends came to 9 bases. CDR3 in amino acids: CSARDPRVNTGELFF. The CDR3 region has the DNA TGCAGTGCTAGAGATCCCAGGGTGAACACCGGGGAGCTGTTTTTT.

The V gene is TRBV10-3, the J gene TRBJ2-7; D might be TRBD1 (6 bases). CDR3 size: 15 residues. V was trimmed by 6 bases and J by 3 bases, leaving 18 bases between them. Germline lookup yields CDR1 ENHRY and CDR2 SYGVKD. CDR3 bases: TGTGCCATCAGCGAAACCGGGACAAACGTCTACGAGCAGTACTTC. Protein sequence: CAISETGTNVYEQYF.

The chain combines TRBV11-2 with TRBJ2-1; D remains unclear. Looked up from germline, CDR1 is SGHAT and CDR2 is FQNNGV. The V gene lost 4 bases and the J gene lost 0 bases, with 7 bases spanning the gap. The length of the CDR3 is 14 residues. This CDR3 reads CASSSKSSYNEQFF. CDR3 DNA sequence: TGTGCCAGCAGCTCTAAAAGCTCCTACAATGAGCAGTTCTTC.

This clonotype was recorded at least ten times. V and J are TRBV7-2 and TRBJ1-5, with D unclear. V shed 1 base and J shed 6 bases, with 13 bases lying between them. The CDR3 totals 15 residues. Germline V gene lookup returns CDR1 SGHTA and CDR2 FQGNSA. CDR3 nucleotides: TGTGCCAGCAGCTTAGGCGCAGGTGGAGGTCAGCCCCAGCATTTT. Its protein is CASSLGAGGGQPQHF.

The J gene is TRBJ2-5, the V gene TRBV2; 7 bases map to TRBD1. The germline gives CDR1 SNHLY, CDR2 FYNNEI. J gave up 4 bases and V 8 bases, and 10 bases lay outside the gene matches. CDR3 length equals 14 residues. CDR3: CASLAGGFRETQYF. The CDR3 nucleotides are TGTGCCAGCTTGGCAGGGGGTTTCCGAGAGACCCAGTACTTC.

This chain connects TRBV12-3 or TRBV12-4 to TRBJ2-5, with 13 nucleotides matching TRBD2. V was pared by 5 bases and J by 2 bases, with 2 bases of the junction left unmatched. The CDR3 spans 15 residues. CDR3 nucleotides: TGTGCCAGCAGTGAACTAGCGGGAGGGCAAGAGACCCAGTACTTC. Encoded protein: CASSELAGGQETQYF.

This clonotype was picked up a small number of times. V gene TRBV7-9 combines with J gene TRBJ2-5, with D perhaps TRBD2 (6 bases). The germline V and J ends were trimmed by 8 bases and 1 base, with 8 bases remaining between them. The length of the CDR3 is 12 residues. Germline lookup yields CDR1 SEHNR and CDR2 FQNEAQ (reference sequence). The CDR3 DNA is TGTGCCAGCGCGGGGCCCCAAGAGACCCAGTACTTC. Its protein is CASAGPQETQYF.

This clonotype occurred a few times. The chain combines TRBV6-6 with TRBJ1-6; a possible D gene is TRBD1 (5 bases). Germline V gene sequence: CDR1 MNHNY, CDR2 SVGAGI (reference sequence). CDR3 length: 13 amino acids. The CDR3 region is CVTTARGGSPLHF. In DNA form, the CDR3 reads TGTGTCACCACCGCCCGGGGGGGGTCACCCCTCCACTTT.

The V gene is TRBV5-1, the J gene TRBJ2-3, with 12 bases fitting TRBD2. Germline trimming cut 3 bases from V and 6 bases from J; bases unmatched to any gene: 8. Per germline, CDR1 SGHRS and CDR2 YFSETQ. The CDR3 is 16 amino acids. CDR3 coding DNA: TGCGCCAGCAGCTCGCTTAGGGGACTAGCGGGTGATACGCAGTATTTT. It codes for CASSSLRGLAGDTQYF.

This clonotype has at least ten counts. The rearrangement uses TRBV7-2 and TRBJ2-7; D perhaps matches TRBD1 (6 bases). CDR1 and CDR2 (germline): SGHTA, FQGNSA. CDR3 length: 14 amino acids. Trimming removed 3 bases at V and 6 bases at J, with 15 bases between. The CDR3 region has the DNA TGTGCCAGCAGCTTGGAGACAGGTCATGGCGAGCAGTACTTC. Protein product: CASSLETGHGEQYF.

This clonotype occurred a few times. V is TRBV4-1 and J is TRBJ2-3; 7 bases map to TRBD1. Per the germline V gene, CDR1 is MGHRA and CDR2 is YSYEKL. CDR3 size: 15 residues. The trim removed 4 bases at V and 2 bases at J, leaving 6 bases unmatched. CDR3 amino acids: CASSRTGQNTDTQYF. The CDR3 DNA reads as TGCGCCAGCAGCCGAACGGGACAGAACACAGATACGCAGTATTTT.

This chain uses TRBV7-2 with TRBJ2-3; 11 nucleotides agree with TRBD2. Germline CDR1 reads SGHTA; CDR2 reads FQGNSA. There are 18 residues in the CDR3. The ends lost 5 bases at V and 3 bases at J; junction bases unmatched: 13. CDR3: CASSPRVLAGVRTDTQYF. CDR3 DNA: TGTGCCAGCAGCCCCCGTGTACTAGCGGGAGTTCGGACAGATACGCAGTATTTT. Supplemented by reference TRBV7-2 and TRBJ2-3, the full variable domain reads GAGVSQSPSNKVTEKGKDVELRCDPISGHTALYWYRQSLGQGLEFLIYFQGNSAPDKSGLPSDRFSAERTGGSVSTLTIQRTQQEDSAVYLCASSPRVLAGVRTDTQYFGPGTRLTVL.

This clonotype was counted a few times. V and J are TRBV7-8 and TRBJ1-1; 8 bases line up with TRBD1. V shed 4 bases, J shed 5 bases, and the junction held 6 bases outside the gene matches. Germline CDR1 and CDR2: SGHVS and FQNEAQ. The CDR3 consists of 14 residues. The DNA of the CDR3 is TGTGCCAGCAGCTCCACAACAGGGGGTACTGAAGCTTTCTTT. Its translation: CASSSTTGGTEAFF. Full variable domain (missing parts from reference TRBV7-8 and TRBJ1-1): GAGVSQSPRYKVAKRGQDVALRCDPISGHVSLFWYQQALGQGPEFLTYFQNEAQLDKSGLPSDRFFAERPEGSVSTLKIQRTQQEDSAVYLCASSSTTGGTEAFFGQGTRLTVV.

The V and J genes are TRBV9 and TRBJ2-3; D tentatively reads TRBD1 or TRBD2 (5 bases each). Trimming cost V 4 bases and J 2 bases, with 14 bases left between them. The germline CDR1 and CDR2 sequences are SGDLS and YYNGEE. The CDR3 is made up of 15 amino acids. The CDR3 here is CASSPYSGPTDTQYF. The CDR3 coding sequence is TGTGCCAGCAGCCCCTATTCGGGGCCCACAGATACGCAGTATTTT.

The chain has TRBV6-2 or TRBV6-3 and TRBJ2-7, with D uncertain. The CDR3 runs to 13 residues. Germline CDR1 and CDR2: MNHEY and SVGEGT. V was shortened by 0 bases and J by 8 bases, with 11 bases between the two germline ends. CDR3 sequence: CASSYSVGAQQYF. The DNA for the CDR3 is TGTGCCAGCAGTTACTCGGTCGGCGCCCAGCAGTACTTC.

The CDR3 loop is CASSLSPGTQYF. CDR3 bases: TGTGCCAGCAGTTTAAGTCCCGGGACCCAGTACTTC. This chain uses TRBV12-3 or TRBV12-4 with TRBJ2-5; D is unclear. V lost 2 bases and J lost 7, with 8 bases in between. This CDR3 spans 12 amino acids.